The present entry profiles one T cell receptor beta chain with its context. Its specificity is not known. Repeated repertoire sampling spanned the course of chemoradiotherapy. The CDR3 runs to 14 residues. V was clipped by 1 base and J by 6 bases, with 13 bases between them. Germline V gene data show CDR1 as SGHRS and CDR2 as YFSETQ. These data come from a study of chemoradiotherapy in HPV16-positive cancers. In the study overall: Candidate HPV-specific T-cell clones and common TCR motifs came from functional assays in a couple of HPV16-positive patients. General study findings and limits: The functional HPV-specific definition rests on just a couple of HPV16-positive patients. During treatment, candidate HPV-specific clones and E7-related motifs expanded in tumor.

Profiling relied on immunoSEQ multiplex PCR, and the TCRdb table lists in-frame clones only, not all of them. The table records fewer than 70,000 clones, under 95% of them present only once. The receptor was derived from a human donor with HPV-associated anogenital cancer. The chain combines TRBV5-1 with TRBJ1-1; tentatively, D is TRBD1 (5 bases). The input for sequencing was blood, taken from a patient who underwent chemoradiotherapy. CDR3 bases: TGCGCCAGCAGCTTGCATGAGGGAGGGGCTGAAGCTTTCTTT. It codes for CASSLHEGGAEAFF.